The source of this T cell receptor beta chain is a study of blood T cell repertoires in COVID-19. Study overall: Sources were T cells, B-cell-depleted T cells, or PBMCs; the material itself was cDNA or gDNA.

Unmatched junction bases numbered 0, after V lost 1 base and J lost 1 base. Germline V gives CDR1 SGHTA, CDR2 FQGTGA. CDR3 length equals 15 residues. This table comes from immunoSEQ multiplex PCR, and its TCRdb copy is limited to in-frame clones, with some not included. The sample records around 290,000 clones, roughly 86% being singletons. Recruitment covered 25 or so US areas and drew participants whose ages spanned roughly 18 to 95 years. Cohort assignment relied on participant-reported clinical history. Donors in Cohort 3 counted as recovered after two negative PCRs, clearance, or symptom resolution.

This clonotype was sampled from a woman aged 25 to 39 who had recovered from COVID-19. This chain connects TRBV7-3 to TRBJ2-3; 9 nucleotides agree with TRBD2. The sequenced sample was PBMCs or T cells enriched from blood (not recorded which). CDR3 protein: CASSLRTSGTDTQYF. The CDR3 bases are TGTGCCAGCAGCTTAAGGACTAGCGGCACAGATACGCAGTATTTT.